This is a list of T cell receptor beta chains from one sample in a study of T cells in Graves' hyperthyroidism and ophthalmopathy. TCRdb recomputed calls from the multiplex PCR reads with MiXCR, one row per CDR3 protein. The sample contains some 580,000 distinct CDR3 sequences, approximately 16% of which appear only once. Input material: blood. These receptors were taken from a woman aged 40 to 55 with Graves' ophthalmopathy. Each CDR3 is given with its conserved first and last residue. Fields, in order: CDR3 length, clone size, D gene, J gene, V gene, CDR3 DNA, CDR3 protein. The D gene is left open where the match is weak. Expanded clones get a size class; other rows say once, few or many, or leave the size out.

13,many,.,TRBJ1-1,TRBV6-1,TGTGCCAGCCGTGACCGTTTGAACACTGAAGCTTTCTTT,CASRDRLNTEAFF
15,many,.,TRBJ2-7,TRBV6-1,.,CASSTSGSTTGEQYF
12,few,.,TRBJ1-1,TRBV12-3/TRBV12-4,TGTGCCAGCAGCACCGTGGGGGGGCCAGCTTTCTTT,CASSTVGGPAFF
13,few,TRBD1,TRBJ2-7,TRBV20-1,TGCAGTGCTGTTACAGGGGGGTCCTACGAGCAGTACTTC,CSAVTGGSYEQYF
13,.,.,TRBJ2-1,TRBV19,TGTGCCAGTAGAGAGGGAAACTACAATGAGCAGTTCTTC,CASREGNYNEQFF
15,many,.,TRBJ2-1,TRBV5-1,TGCGCCAGCAGCTTAGGGGCCTCTAGAGTCAATGAGCAGTTCTTC,CASSLGASRVNEQFF
17,many,TRBD2,TRBJ2-7,TRBV20-1,TGCAGTGCTAGAGACCCGGGACTAGCGGGAGGGCCTGACGAGCAGTACTTC,CSARDPGLAGGPDEQYF
15,many,.,TRBJ2-2,TRBV6-1,TGTGCCAGCAGTGAAGGCGGGGGCGCCACCGGGGAGCTGTTTTTT,CASSEGGGATGELFF
17,many,.,TRBJ2-1,TRBV6-1,TGTGCCAGCAGCGCAACTTTGGGAGGAGGGGGTTACAATGAGCAGTTCTTC,CASSATLGGGGYNEQFF
17,many,TRBD2,TRBJ2-5,TRBV5-1,TGCGCCAGCAGCTTGACCGGGACTAGCGGGAGTTGGGAGACCCAGTACTTC,CASSLTGTSGSWETQYF
16,many,TRBD2,TRBJ2-3,TRBV3-1,TGTGCCAGCAGCCAACTAGGACTAGCGGGGGGGGATACGCAGTATTTT,CASSQLGLAGGDTQYF
13,few,.,TRBJ2-7,TRBV29-1,TGCAGCGTTAGGGCAGGGCTGATAGACGAGCAGTACTTC,CSVRAGLIDEQYF
15,many,TRBD1,TRBJ2-3,TRBV27,TGTGCCAGCAGTTCCCTGACAGGGGGTACAGATACGCAGTATTTT,CASSSLTGGTDTQYF
14,few,.,TRBJ2-5,TRBV2,TGTGCCAGCAGTACCGCGACACCTCAGGGGACCCAGTACTTC,CASSTATPQGTQYF
15,.,TRBD1,TRBJ1-1,TRBV12-3/TRBV12-4,TGTGCCAGCAGACCGGAGGGGACAGGGACCACTGAAGCTTTCTTT,CASRPEGTGTTEAFF
13,.,.,TRBJ2-5,TRBV2,TGTGCCAGCAGTCTAGAGGCAGGAGAGACCCGGTACTTC,CASSLEAGETRYF
15,many,.,TRBJ1-1,TRBV30,TGTGCCTGGAGCGCCTCGGTGACAGGGAACACTGAAGCTTTCTTT,CAWSASVTGNTEAFF
15,.,TRBD1,TRBJ1-3,TRBV5-6,TGTGCCAGCAGCTTAGGGACAGGGGACGGAAACACCATATATTTT,CASSLGTGDGNTIYF
15,.,TRBD2,TRBJ2-7,TRBV3-1,TGTGCCAGCAGCCACGGACTAGCGGGAAGATACGAGCAGTACTTC,CASSHGLAGRYEQYF
16,few,TRBD2,TRBJ2-7,TRBV7-9,TGTGCCAGCAGCCCATGGACTAGCGGGATCTCCTACGAGCAGTACTTC,CASSPWTSGISYEQYF
15,.,TRBD1,TRBJ1-2,TRBV7-8,TGTGCCAGCAGCCCCGGGACAGGGGGGAACTATGGCTACACCTTC,CASSPGTGGNYGYTF
17,few,.,TRBJ1-6,TRBV11-2,TGTGCCAGCAGAGCGCGGGGGGCCGGCTCCTATAATTCACCCCTCCACTTT,CASRARGAGSYNSPLHF
14,many,.,TRBJ2-3,TRBV7-9,TGTGCCAGCAGCTTGACAGGCGAGACAGATACGCAGTATTTT,CASSLTGETDTQYF
15,.,TRBD2,TRBJ2-7,TRBV11-2,TGTGCCAGCAGCTTGCAGCGGGGGGGCAGAAACGAGCAGTACTTC,CASSLQRGGRNEQYF
14,.,.,TRBJ2-2,TRBV5-1,TGCGCCAGCAGCTTGAGGTCCTCCACCGGGGAGCTGTTTTTT,CASSLRSSTGELFF
14,few,.,TRBJ2-6,TRBV19,TGTGCCAGTAGGCAAAGTGGTGGGGCCAACGTCCTGACTTTC,CASRQSGGANVLTF
14,many,.,TRBJ1-5,TRBV28,TGTGCCAGCAGTCGCGGCCCCAGCAATCAGCCCCAGCATTTT,CASSRGPSNQPQHF
15,.,.,TRBJ2-7,TRBV6-1,TGTGCCAGCAGTTTTAAGGGGAAGAGCTCCTACGAGCAGTACTTC,CASSFKGKSSYEQYF
13,many,.,TRBJ1-1,TRBV3-1,TGTGCCAGCAGCCAACTCCGAAAGGCTGAAGCTTTCTTT,CASSQLRKAEAFF
14,many,.,TRBJ2-7,TRBV2,TGTGCCAGCAACCTACAGGCCTCCTCCCACGAGCAGTACTTC,CASNLQASSHEQYF
16,many,TRBD1,TRBJ1-5,TRBV5-1,TGCGCCAGCAGCCCCGGGACAGGAGTGGGCAATCAGCCCCAGCATTTT,CASSPGTGVGNQPQHF
15,few,.,TRBJ2-2,TRBV6-1,TGTGCCAGCAGAGTTCTGGAGGGGAACACCGGGGAGCTGTTTTTT,CASRVLEGNTGELFF
12,many,.,TRBJ2-1,TRBV3-1,TGTGCCAGCAGCCAACAGGAGGGTGAGCAGTTCTTC,CASSQQEGEQFF
16,once,.,TRBJ2-6,TRBV6-1,TGTGCCAGCACCCCCCCTCCATTCTCTGGGGCCAACGTCCTGACTTTC,CASTPPPFSGANVLTF
15,many,.,TRBJ1-2,TRBV28,TGTGCCAGCAGTTCTCGGACTCGGAGGGCCTATGGCTACACCTTC,CASSSRTRRAYGYTF
11,many,.,TRBJ2-5,TRBV20-1,TGCAGTGAAGTAGAGCAAGAGACCCAGTACTTC,CSEVEQETQYF
16,many,TRBD2,TRBJ2-1,TRBV5-1,TGCGCCAGCAGCTTAACACCGGGACTAGTCTCCAATGAGCAGTTCTTC,CASSLTPGLVSNEQFF
14,few,.,TRBJ2-7,TRBV10-3,TGTGCCATCCGCCCAGACAGCTTAGTCTACGAGCAGTACTTC,CAIRPDSLVYEQYF
16,.,TRBD2,TRBJ2-1,TRBV27,TGTGCCAGCAGCCGTCTAGCGGGGATCTCCTACAATGAGCAGTTCTTC,CASSRLAGISYNEQFF
12,.,.,TRBJ1-2,TRBV30,TGTGCCTGGACCCCAGGGGCCTATGGCTACACCTTC,CAWTPGAYGYTF
15,few,TRBD1,TRBJ2-1,TRBV29-1,TGCAGCGCCGTTCTTACTTGGACAGGGGGCCGTGAGCAGTTCTTC,CSAVLTWTGGREQFF
16,few,TRBD2,TRBJ2-5,TRBV3-1,TGTGCCAGCAGCCTGGGACTAGCGGGAGCTCGCGAGACCCAGTACTTC,CASSLGLAGARETQYF
17,few,TRBD2,TRBJ2-3,TRBV28,TGTGCCAGCAGCCGGCGCGGGAGTCTCACTAGCACAGATACGCAGTATTTT,CASSRRGSLTSTDTQYF
12,many,TRBD1,TRBJ1-1,TRBV6-1,TGTGCCAGCAGTCCCGGACAGGGGTCAGCTTTCTTT,CASSPGQGSAFF
11,few,.,TRBJ1-2,TRBV6-1,TGTGCCAGCAGTTGGGCGGGGGGCTACACCTTC,CASSWAGGYTF
13,.,TRBD1,TRBJ1-2,TRBV29-1,TGCAGCGTTGTAGGACAGGGGCACTATGGCTACACCTTC,CSVVGQGHYGYTF
16,many,TRBD2,TRBJ2-3,TRBV2,TGTGCCAGCAGGCACGGACTAGCGGGTCCCACAGATACGCAGTATTTT,CASRHGLAGPTDTQYF
12,.,.,TRBJ1-2,TRBV20-1,TGCAGTGCCGAACTTGTAAACTATGGCTACACCTTC,CSAELVNYGYTF
17,.,TRBD1,TRBJ1-2,TRBV9,TGTGCCAGCAGCGCTCGGACAGGGCTTAGAGCTCGCTATGGCTACACCTTC,CASSARTGLRARYGYTF
13,few,.,TRBJ1-5,TRBV6-1,TGTGCCAGCAGTGATACAGGGAGTCAGCCCCAGCATTTT,CASSDTGSQPQHF
15,few,.,TRBJ2-1,TRBV19,TGTGCCAGTAGTAGCCGGGACCACGGCATCCGTGAGCAGTTCTTC,CASSSRDHGIREQFF
18,many,TRBD2,TRBJ2-3,TRBV7-3,TGTGCCAGCAGCTGGACGACTAGCGGGGCATGTTGCACAGATACGCAGTATTTT,CASSWTTSGACCTDTQYF
14,.,.,TRBJ1-2,TRBV6-2/TRBV6-3,TGTGCCAGCCGATCTACTATTGCTAACTATGGCTACACCTTC,CASRSTIANYGYTF